The 7 T cell receptor beta chains given below trace back to one sample, sequenced in a study of CD8 T cells in ankylosing spondylitis. One entry per CDR3 protein results from TCRdb running MiXCR on the 5' RACE reads. Of roughly 170,000 distinct CDR3 sequences in the sample, just over 9.5% were seen once. The sample consisted of blood, either unsorted or a sorted T cell fraction (not recorded which). The receptors here all came from a female donor with ankylosing spondylitis or in good health (not recorded which).

Ten or more counts support this clonotype. The CDR3, as DNA: TGTGCCAGCACTGACAGGGGCTTGCAGTTCTTC. Residues: CASTDRGLQFF. The chain couples TRBV27 to TRBJ2-1; 8 bases are a match to TRBD1. Germline-derived CDR1 and CDR2 are MNHEY and SMNVEV (reference sequence). CDR3 size: 11 residues. V gave up 7 bases and J gave up 12 bases; unmatched junction bases: 5.

This clonotype was recorded at least ten times. V gene TRBV29-1 combines with J gene TRBJ2-1; 9 bases fit TRBD1. The junction had 10 bases not matched to a gene; V was cut back by 6 bases and J by 4 bases. Germline loops: CDR1 SQVTM, CDR2 ANQGSEA. CDR3 size: 15 residues. Here the CDR3 DNA reads TGCAGCGTATTTCTCCGGGACAGGGATTACAATGAGCAGTTCTTC. Its translation is CSVFLRDRDYNEQFF.

This clonotype was recorded many times. The chain couples TRBV9 to TRBJ2-5; D may correspond to TRBD1 or TRBD2 (5 bases each). Trimming shortened V by 3 bases and J by 3 bases, and 12 bases separated the two germline ends. The CDR3 covers 14 residues. Per germline, CDR1 SGDLS and CDR2 YYNGEE. In nucleotides, the CDR3 is TGTGCCAGCAGCGAGGGACGGATTAAAGAGACCCAGTACTTC. It encodes CASSEGRIKETQYF.

This clonotype was counted at least ten times. The V and J genes are TRBV29-1 and TRBJ2-7, with D possibly TRBD2 on 6 matching bases. With 0 bases removed from V and 3 bases from J, the gap between germline ends came to 12 bases. CDR3 length: 14 amino acids. Germline V gene lookup returns CDR1 SQVTM and CDR2 ANQGSEA. The CDR3 DNA reads TGCAGCGTTGAAGATCGCCAGGGAGGCTACGAGCAGTACTTC. It yields the protein CSVEDRQGGYEQYF.

V is TRBV7-9 and J is TRBJ1-1, with D possibly being TRBD1 (5 bases). Trimming removed 3 bases at V and 3 bases at J, with 8 bases between. The CDR3 contains 13 residues. The germline CDR1 and CDR2 sequences are SEHNR and FQNEAQ (reference sequence). The CDR3 sequence is CASSFSGDTEAFF. CDR3 bases: TGTGCCAGCAGCTTCTCGGGGGACACTGAAGCTTTCTTT.

This clonotype appeared a few times. The V gene is TRBV7-3, the J gene TRBJ2-1, with 7 bases matching TRBD2. This CDR3 has 15 residues. Germline lookup yields CDR1 SGHTA and CDR2 FQGTGA. Trimming removed 5 bases from V and 3 bases from J; junction bases left unmatched: 7. CDR3 sequence: CASSPGSGIYNEQFF. CDR3 nucleotide sequence: TGTGCCAGCAGCCCGGGCAGCGGGATCTACAATGAGCAGTTCTTC.

This sequence joins TRBV30 and TRBJ2-5; a possible D gene is TRBD2 (5 bases). Germline lookup yields CDR1 GTSNPN and CDR2 SVGIG (reference sequence). V lost 4 bases and J lost 5, with 20 bases in between. CDR3 length: 15 amino acids. The CDR3 here is CAWTAERESLETQYF. Written as DNA, the CDR3 is TGTGCCTGGACCGCCGAGAGGGAGTCCCTGGAGACCCAGTACTTC.